The present T cell receptor beta chain was sequenced within a study of blood T cell repertoires in COVID-19. The CDR3 extends over 14 amino acids. Germline V gene lookup returns CDR1 MDHEN and CDR2 SYDVKM. V lost 6 bases and J 4 bases, leaving 12 bases between the germline ends. A single count supports this clone. Participants came from roughly 25 US areas, aged about 18 to 89 years. As originally analysed: Amplification with reference gene primers provided the estimates of nucleated cell counts. Produced via immunoSEQ multiplex PCR; TCRdb's table is partial and in-frame only. That table gives V, J and clone size, and the DNA gave D and trimming. The sample lists about 320,000 clones; roughly 90% were seen once.

The chain uses TRBV28 and TRBJ1-4; D is unclear. Sequenced sample: PBMCs or T cells enriched from blood (not recorded which). This clonotype was obtained from a woman under 30 who had recovered from COVID-19. In DNA form, the CDR3 reads TGTGCCAGCAGCGAGGGTCCCCTTAATGAAAAACTGTTTTTT. Its translation is CASSEGPLNEKLFF.